The 5 T cell receptor beta chains below all came from one sample that was sequenced in a study of blood T cells in healthy people across ages. Primers used in a second PCR of about 6 to 11 cycles were a sample-barcoded 5' primer and a J-beta primer mix. Each CDR3 protein is one row after TCRdb ran MiXCR on the 5' RACE reads. The sample lists around 800,000 distinct CDR3 sequences; around two thirds were seen once. Sequenced material: blood. These receptors were collected from a man under 40 in good health.

The sample holds one count of this clonotype. The J gene is TRBJ2-3, the V gene TRBV9; D possibly corresponds to TRBD2 (5 bases). CDR1 is SGDLS and CDR2 is YYNGEE in the germline V gene. Trimming left V 3 bases short and J 2 bases short, with 16 bases between. CDR3 length: 16 amino acids. The CDR3 sequence is CASSGLKAAFTDTQYF. The CDR3 coding sequence is TGTGCCAGCAGCGGCCTCAAAGCGGCGTTCACAGATACGCAGTATTTT.

The rearrangement joins TRBV4-3 to TRBJ2-4; D unclear. The better agreement between TRBJ2-5 and the DNA end casts doubt on the J call. Germline lookup yields CDR1 LGHNA and CDR2 YSLEER. The CDR3 totals 17 residues. The CDR3: CASSQELPRTGMETQYF. The CDR3, as DNA: TGCGCCAGCAGCCAAGAGTTACCTCGGACGGGTATGGAGACCCAGTACTTC.

This clonotype was observed a handful of times. The chain employs TRBV20-1 and TRBJ1-5; D gene uncertain. Looked up from germline, CDR1 is DFQATT and CDR2 is SNEGSKA (reference sequence). V dropped 6 bases and J dropped 4 bases, with 13 bases sitting between them. The CDR3 covers 13 residues. CDR3 DNA sequence: TGCAGTGCCCCCCACGGAGGTAATCAGCCCCAGCATTTT. Amino acids: CSAPHGGNQPQHF.

A note on this clonotype: A read error may be the cause here, since a much bigger clone is one base away. CDR3 residues: CASSLRPLGSCNEQFF. CDR3 bases: TGTGCCAGCAGTTTGCGTCCCCTAGGCTCCTGCAATGAGCAGTTCTTC. The chain uses TRBV12-3 or TRBV12-4 and TRBJ2-1; no reliable D call. This CDR3 region has 16 residues.

This clonotype was recorded once. The chain uses TRBV3-1 and TRBJ2-1; a possible D gene is TRBD2 (6 bases). The germline V gene has CDR1 LGHDT and CDR2 YNNKEL (reference sequence). The CDR3 length is 12 residues. V lost 4 bases, J lost 9 bases, and 10 bases lay in between. The CDR3 sequence: CASSPSGSEQFF. DNA of the CDR3: TGTGCCAGCAGCCCCTCCGGGAGTGAGCAGTTCTTC.